This TCR beta chain originates from a study of identical twins. Study outcomes and limitations: Compared with unrelated sharing, twin-shared out-of-frame alpha sequences had more low-probability sequences. Without tracking the same donors, conclusions rested on cross-sectional statistical analysis. One should note that invariant MAIT and iNKT cells could partly confound zero-insertion analyses.

V was pared by 0 bases and J by 1 base, with 13 bases of the junction left unmatched. CDR1 SGHRS and CDR2 YFSETQ come from the germline V gene. CDR3 length: 19 residues. Using its own MiXCR run on the 5' RACE reads, TCRdb lists one record per CDR3 protein. The data show 300,000 or so distinct CDR3 sequences, roughly 9.7% seen once. This clonotype was recorded many times. No antigen is known for it. There were only healthy Caucasians among the donors. The same data also went into a second study, on yellow fever vaccine responses in identical twins.

The sample was CD8+ T cells sorted from blood. The rearrangement joins TRBV5-1 to TRBJ2-1, with 7 nucleotides matching TRBD1. The TCR comes from a woman aged 18-30 years in good health. CDR3: CASSLAIYYRGSSYNEQFF. Written as DNA, the CDR3 is TGCGCCAGCAGCTTGGCCATTTACTACAGGGGCTCTTCCTACAATGAGCAGTTCTTC.